The 16 T cell receptor beta chains below come from one sample, sequenced in a study of shared clonotypes between healthy human individuals. Assay used: immunoSEQ multiplex PCR; TCRdb lists only in-frame clones, some missing. The sample holds some 2,000,000 clones, approximately 94% seen once. The sample taken for sequencing was naive CD4+ T cells sorted from blood. Subset denoted: CD45RA+ positively selected. These receptors originate from a man aged 18 to 30 in good health.

This chain links TRBV30 with TRBJ2-7, with D perhaps matching TRBD2 (6 bases). Trimming left V 8 bases short and J 7 bases short, with 24 bases between. The CDR3 is made up of 14 amino acids. Germline V gene data show CDR1 as GTSNPN and CDR2 as SVGIG (reference sequence). The CDR3 sequence is CAGERRGGGKEQYF. In nucleotides, the CDR3 is TGTGCCGGGGAAAGGAGGGGCGGAGGAAAAGAGCAGTACTTC.

The CDR3 DNA follows: TGTGCCAGCAGCTTCCCGGGACAGGGATTCAATGAGCAGTTCTTC. It codes for CASSFPGQGFNEQFF. This chain joins TRBV5-6 and TRBJ2-1; TRBD1 agrees at 9 bases. Per the germline V gene, CDR1 is SGHDT and CDR2 is YYEEEE. V trimming: 2 bases; J trimming: 6 bases; junction bases outside the gene matches: 6. The CDR3 has 15 amino acids.

This rearrangement joins TRBV30 to TRBJ2-7, with D unclear. The V gene lost 2 bases and the J gene lost 3 bases, with 8 bases spanning the gap. CDR3 length: 12 amino acids. CDR1 is GTSNPN, CDR2 SVGIG, per germline (reference sequence). CDR3 protein: CAWSLALYEQYF. CDR3 in DNA: TGTGCCTGGAGTTTAGCCCTCTACGAGCAGTACTTC.

The genes are TRBV2 and TRBJ2-7, with D perhaps TRBD1 (6 bases). This CDR3 is built from 14 residues. V lost 11 bases and J lost 0, with 17 bases in between. CDR1 is SNHLY and CDR2 is FYNNEI in the germline V gene. CDR3 loop: CAVSGVESSYEQYF. CDR3 DNA sequence: TGTGCCGTCTCAGGGGTTGAGAGCTCCTACGAGCAGTACTTC.

On this clone itself: Other DNA sequences in this specimen translate into the identical CDR3. J is TRBJ2-5 and V is TRBV9; 13 positions match TRBD2. Germline trimming cut 3 bases from V and 5 bases from J; bases unmatched to any gene: 4. This CDR3 comprises 15 residues. Per the germline V gene, CDR1 is SGDLS and CDR2 is YYNGEE. The CDR3 protein is CASSGGTSGKETQYF. Here the CDR3 DNA reads TGTGCCAGCAGCGGGGGGACTAGCGGGAAGGAGACCCAGTACTTC.

The J gene is TRBJ1-2, the V gene TRBV28, with 7 bases identical to TRBD1. Trimming took 7 bases from V and 1 from J; bases not matched to a gene: 9. Germline V gene lookup returns CDR1 MDHEN and CDR2 SYDVKM. There are 15 residues in the CDR3. This CDR3 reads CASKNPTGYNYGYTF. In DNA form, the CDR3 reads TGTGCCAGCAAGAACCCGACAGGGTATAACTATGGCTACACCTTC.

This clone was seen a handful of times. Other DNA sequences from this sample encode an identical CDR3 as well. DNA of the CDR3: TGTGCCAGCAGTTCCGGGACAGTAGCAACTAATGAAAAACTGTTTTTT. This sequence encodes CASSSGTVATNEKLFF. V gene TRBV28 combines with J gene TRBJ1-4, with 7 nucleotides matching TRBD1. J lost 0 bases, V lost 4 bases, and 5 bases had no gene match. CDR3 length: 16 amino acids. Germline V CDR1 and CDR2: MDHEN, SYDVKM.

The chain recombines TRBV6-5 with TRBJ2-1; 8 bases are a match to TRBD2. Unmatched junction bases numbered 5, after V lost 6 bases and J lost 7 bases. The CDR3 runs 13 residues. CDR1 and CDR2 (germline): MNHEY, SVGAGI. CDR3 protein: CASRRLASNEQFF. The CDR3 DNA reads as TGTGCCAGCAGGCGACTAGCGAGTAATGAGCAGTTCTTC.

V and J are TRBV5-1 and TRBJ2-7; 12 bases line up with TRBD2. With V trimmed by 3 bases and J by 5 bases, 9 bases remained unmatched. CDR1 and CDR2 from the germline V gene are SGHRS and YFSETQ. The CDR3 sequence is 16 residues long. The CDR3 nucleotides are TGCGCCAGCAGCTCCGATGGGGCTAGCGGGAGGGACGAGCAGTACTTC. This encodes CASSSDGASGRDEQYF. Filled out from reference TRBV5-1 and TRBJ2-7, the complete variable domain reads KAGVTQTPRYLIKTRGQQVTLSCSPISGHRSVSWYQQTPGQGLQFLFEYFSETQRNKGNFPGRFSGRQFSNSRSEMNVSTLELGDSALYLCASSSDGASGRDEQYFGPGTRLTVT.

The chain employs TRBV7-2 and TRBJ2-2; a weak D match, TRBD1 (6 bases). Between the trimmed V and J ends, which lost 4 bases and 7 bases, there was a span of 19 bases. The CDR3 has 16 residues. Germline-derived CDR1 and CDR2 are SGHTA and FQGNSA. The CDR3 region has the DNA TGTGCCAGCAGCTCCCCCCCCGGGACAAGTCACGGGGAGCTGTTTTTT. It encodes CASSSPPGTSHGELFF.

The J gene is TRBJ2-1, the V gene TRBV7-8; 9 positions agree with TRBD2. This CDR3 comprises 15 residues. J gave up 4 bases and V 0 bases, and 1 base lay outside the gene matches. Germline CDR1 is SGHVS and CDR2 is FQNEAQ. Here the CDR3 reads CASSLASGGYNEQFF. In DNA form, the CDR3 reads TGTGCCAGCAGCTTAGCTAGCGGGGGATACAATGAGCAGTTCTTC.

This chain uses TRBV28 with TRBJ2-7; 7 bases align to TRBD1. Unmatched junction bases numbered 12, after V lost 10 bases and J lost 0 bases. Per germline, CDR1 MDHEN and CDR2 SYDVKM. The CDR3 spans 15 residues. Here the CDR3 reads CATRDPGQSSYEQYF. CDR3 sequence (DNA): TGTGCCACTCGAGACCCGGGACAGAGCTCCTACGAGCAGTACTTC.

This sequence joins TRBV5-1 and TRBJ2-2; possible D gene TRBD1, 6 bases. Trimming left V 4 bases short and J 5 bases short, with 12 bases between. Germline assignment: CDR1 SGHRS and CDR2 YFSETQ. CDR3 length equals 14 residues. The CDR3 loop is CASSPNRETGELFF. The CDR3 DNA reads TGCGCCAGCAGCCCAAACAGGGAGACCGGGGAGCTGTTTTTT.

This chain connects TRBV14 to TRBJ1-5; D not certain. Per germline, CDR1 SGHDN and CDR2 FVKESK. The CDR3 contains 12 residues. Trimming stripped 1 base from V and 7 bases from J, with 5 bases between. The chain's CDR3 is CASSQGGQPQHF. The CDR3 DNA follows: TGTGCCAGCAGCCAAGGAGGCCAGCCCCAGCATTTT. Full variable domain (rest looked up from reference TRBV14 and TRBJ1-5): EAGVTQFPSHSVIEKGQTVTLRCDPISGHDNLYWYRRVMGKEIKFLLHFVKESKQDESGMPNNRFLAERTGGTYSTLKVQPAELEDSGVYFCASSQGGQPQHFGDGTRLSIL.

The chain links TRBV11-2 to TRBJ2-3, with D perhaps matching TRBD1 or TRBD2 (5 bases each). Germline loops: CDR1 SGHAT, CDR2 FQNNGV. The CDR3 is 17 residues long. The ends were cut back, 2 bases at V and 2 bases at J, with 17 bases in the middle. The CDR3 nucleotides read TGTGCCAGCAGCTTAACGCCGGGACCCCGGTACACAGATACGCAGTATTTT. Translated, it gives CASSLTPGPRYTDTQYF.

The chain carries TRBV7-9 and TRBJ2-7, with 8 bases lining up with TRBD1. The V gene's germline CDR1 is SEHNR and CDR2 FQNEAQ (reference sequence). The V segment lost 4 bases and the J segment 0 bases; nucleotides outside the gene matches: 5. CDR3 length: 15 residues. CDR3 sequence (DNA): TGTGCCAGCAGCTCCCGACAGGGGTACTCCTACGAGCAGTACTTC. This encodes CASSSRQGYSYEQYF.